Sequencing of this T cell receptor (beta chain) was carried out in a study of cytomegalovirus exposure and HLA in healthy donors. CDR1 SGHTS and CDR2 YDEGEE come from the germline V gene. The CDR3 consists of 15 residues. The V gene lost 3 bases and the J gene lost 4 bases, with 16 bases spanning the gap. The study ran its PCR with 60 Vbeta and 13 Jbeta primers. The method was immunoSEQ multiplex PCR; TCRdb's version includes in-frame clones alone and lacks a portion of them. The sample gives over 150,000 clones, 84% of which show up once; around 4.8% is in the top ten. This clone has a handful of counts.

This rearrangement joins TRBV5-8 to TRBJ1-2; D might be TRBD1 (5 bases). This TCR was recovered from a girl aged 10-17 years in good health and CMV-seropositive. Sequencing input: PBMCs. The CDR3 reads CASSWGTWWVYGYTF. CDR3 DNA sequence: TGTGCCAGCAGCTGGGGGACTTGGTGGGTCTATGGCTACACCTTC.